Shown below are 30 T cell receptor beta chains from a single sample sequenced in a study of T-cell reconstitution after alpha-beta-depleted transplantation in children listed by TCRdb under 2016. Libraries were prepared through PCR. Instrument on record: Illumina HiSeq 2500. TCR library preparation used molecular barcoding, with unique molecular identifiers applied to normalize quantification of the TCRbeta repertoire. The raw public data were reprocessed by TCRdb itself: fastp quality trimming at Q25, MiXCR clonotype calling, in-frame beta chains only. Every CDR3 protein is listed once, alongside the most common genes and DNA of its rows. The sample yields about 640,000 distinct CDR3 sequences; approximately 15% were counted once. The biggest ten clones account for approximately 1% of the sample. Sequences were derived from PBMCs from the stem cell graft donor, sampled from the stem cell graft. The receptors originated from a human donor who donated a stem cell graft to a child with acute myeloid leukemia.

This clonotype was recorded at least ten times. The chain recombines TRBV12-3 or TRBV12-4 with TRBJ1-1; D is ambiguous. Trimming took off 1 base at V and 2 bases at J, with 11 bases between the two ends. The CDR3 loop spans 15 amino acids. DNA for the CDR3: TGTGCCAGCAGTTTAGTCCGGGTCTTAAACACTGAAGCTTTCTTT. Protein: CASSLVRVLNTEAFF.

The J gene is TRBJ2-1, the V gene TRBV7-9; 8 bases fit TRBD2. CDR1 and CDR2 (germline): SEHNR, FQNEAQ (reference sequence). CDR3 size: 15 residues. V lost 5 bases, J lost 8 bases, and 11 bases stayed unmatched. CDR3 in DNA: TGTGCCAGCAGCCCGTCGGGACTAGTATCAGATGAGCAGTTCTTC. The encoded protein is CASSPSGLVSDEQFF. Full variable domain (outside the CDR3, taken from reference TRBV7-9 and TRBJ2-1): DTGVSQNPRHKITKRGQNVTFRCDPISEHNRLYWYRQTLGQGPEFLTYFQNEAQLEKSRLLSDRFSAERPKGSFSTLEIQRTEQGDSAMYLCASSPSGLVSDEQFFGPGTRLTVL.

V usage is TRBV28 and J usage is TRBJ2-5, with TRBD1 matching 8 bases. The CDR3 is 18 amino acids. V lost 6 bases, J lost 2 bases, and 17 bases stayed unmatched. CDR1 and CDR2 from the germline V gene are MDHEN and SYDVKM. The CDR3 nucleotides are TGTGCCAGCAGCATCGACAGGGGCCACCTCCAGCAACAAGAGACCCAGTACTTC. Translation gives CASSIDRGHLQQQETQYF.

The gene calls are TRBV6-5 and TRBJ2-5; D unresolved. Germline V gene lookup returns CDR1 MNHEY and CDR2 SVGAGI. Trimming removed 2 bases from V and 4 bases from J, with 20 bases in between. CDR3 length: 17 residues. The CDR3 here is CASSYGTSSSLGETQYF. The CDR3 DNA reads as TGTGCCAGCAGTTACGGCACCAGCAGCTCTTTGGGAGAGACCCAGTACTTC.

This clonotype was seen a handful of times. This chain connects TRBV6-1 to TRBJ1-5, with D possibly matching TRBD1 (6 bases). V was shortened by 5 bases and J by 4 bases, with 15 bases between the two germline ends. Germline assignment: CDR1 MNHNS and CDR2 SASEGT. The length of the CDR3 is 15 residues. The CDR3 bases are TGTGCCAGCAGTCGGCCAGGGGAACGTAATCAGCCCCAGCATTTT. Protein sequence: CASSRPGERNQPQHF.

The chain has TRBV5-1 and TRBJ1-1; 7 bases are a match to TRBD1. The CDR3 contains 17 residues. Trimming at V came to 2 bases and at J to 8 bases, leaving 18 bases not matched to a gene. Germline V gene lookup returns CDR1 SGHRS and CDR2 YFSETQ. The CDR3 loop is CASSFHPDRAVSLEAFF. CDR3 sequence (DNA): TGCGCCAGCAGCTTTCACCCTGACAGGGCCGTTTCCTTAGAAGCTTTCTTT.

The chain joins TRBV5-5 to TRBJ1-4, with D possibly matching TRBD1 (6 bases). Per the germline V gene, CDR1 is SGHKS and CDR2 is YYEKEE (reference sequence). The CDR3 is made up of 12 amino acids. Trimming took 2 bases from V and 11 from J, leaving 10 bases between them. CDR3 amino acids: CASSLQGGKLFF. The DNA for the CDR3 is TGTGCCAGCAGCTTACAGGGAGGTAAACTGTTTTTT.

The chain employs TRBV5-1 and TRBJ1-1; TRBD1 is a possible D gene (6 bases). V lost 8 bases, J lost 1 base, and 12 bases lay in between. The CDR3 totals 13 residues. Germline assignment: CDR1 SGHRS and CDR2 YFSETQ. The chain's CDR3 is CASEGQRNTEAFF. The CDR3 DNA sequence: TGCGCCAGTGAAGGACAGAGGAACACTGAAGCTTTCTTT.

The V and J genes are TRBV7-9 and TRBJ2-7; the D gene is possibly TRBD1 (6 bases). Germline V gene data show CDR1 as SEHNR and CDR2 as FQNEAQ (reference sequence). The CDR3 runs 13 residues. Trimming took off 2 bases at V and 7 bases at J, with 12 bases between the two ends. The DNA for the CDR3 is TGTGCCAGCAGCTTACCCGGACAGTGGGAGCAGTACTTC. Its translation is CASSLPGQWEQYF.

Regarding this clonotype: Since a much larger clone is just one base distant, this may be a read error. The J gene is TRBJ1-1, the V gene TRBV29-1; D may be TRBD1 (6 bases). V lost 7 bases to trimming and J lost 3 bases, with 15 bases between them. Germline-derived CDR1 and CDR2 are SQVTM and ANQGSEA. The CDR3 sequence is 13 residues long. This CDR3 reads CSGAGVPDTEAFF. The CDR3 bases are TGCAGCGGAGCAGGGGTCCCGGACACTGAAGCTTTCTTT.

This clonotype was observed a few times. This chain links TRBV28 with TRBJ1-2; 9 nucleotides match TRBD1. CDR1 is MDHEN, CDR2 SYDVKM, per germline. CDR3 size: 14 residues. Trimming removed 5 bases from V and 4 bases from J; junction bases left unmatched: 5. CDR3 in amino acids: CASSVGQGTYGYTF. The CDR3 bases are TGTGCCAGCAGTGTAGGACAGGGGACCTATGGCTACACCTTC.

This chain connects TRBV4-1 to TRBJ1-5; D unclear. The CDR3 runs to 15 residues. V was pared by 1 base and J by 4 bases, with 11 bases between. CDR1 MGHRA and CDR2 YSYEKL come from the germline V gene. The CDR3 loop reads CASSQAEGGNQPQHF. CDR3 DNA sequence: TGCGCCAGCAGCCAAGCGGAGGGCGGGAATCAGCCCCAGCATTTT.

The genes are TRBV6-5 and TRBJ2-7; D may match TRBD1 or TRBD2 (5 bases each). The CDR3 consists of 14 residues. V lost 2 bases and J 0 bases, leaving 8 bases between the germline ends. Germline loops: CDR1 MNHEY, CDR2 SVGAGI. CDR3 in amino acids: CASSYGGVSYEQYF. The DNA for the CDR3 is TGTGCCAGCAGTTACGGGGGTGTCTCCTACGAGCAGTACTTC.

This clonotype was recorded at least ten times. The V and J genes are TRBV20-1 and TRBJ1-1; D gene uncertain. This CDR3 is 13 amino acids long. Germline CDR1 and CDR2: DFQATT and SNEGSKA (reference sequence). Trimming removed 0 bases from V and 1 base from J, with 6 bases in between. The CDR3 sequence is CSARDRPNTEAFF. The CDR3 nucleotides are TGCAGTGCTAGAGATCGCCCGAACACTGAAGCTTTCTTT.

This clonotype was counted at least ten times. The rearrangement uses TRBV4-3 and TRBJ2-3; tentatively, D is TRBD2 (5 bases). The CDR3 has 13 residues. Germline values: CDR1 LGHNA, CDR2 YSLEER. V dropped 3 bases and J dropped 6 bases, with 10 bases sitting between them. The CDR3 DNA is TGCGCCAGCAGCCAGCTAGCCGACGATACGCAGTATTTT. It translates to CASSQLADDTQYF.

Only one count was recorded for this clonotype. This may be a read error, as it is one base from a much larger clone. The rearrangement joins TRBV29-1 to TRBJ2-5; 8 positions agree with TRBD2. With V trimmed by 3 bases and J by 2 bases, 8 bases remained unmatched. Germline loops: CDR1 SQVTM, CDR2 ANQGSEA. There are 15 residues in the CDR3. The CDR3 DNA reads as TGCAGCGTTGACGAAGAGACTAGCGCACAAGAGACCCAGTACTTC. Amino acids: CSVDEETSAQETQYF. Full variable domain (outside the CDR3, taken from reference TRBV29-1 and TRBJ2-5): SAVISQKPSRDICQRGTSLTIQCQVDSQVTMMFWYRQQPGQSLTLIATANQGSEATYESGFVIDKFPISRPNLTFSTLTVSNMSPEDSSIYLCSVDEETSAQETQYFGPGTRLLVL.

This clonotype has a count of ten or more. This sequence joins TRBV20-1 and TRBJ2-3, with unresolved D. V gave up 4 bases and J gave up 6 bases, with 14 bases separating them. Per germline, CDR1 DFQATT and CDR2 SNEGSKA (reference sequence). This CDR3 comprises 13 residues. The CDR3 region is CSANEERPDTQYF. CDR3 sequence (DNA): TGCAGTGCTAATGAGGAGCGACCTGATACGCAGTATTTT.

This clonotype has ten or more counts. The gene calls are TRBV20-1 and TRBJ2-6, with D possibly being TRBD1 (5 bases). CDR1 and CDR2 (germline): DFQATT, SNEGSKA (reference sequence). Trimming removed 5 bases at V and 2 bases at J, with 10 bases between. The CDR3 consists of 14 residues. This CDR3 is CSARQGTGANVLTF. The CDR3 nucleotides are TGCAGTGCTCGTCAGGGAACTGGGGCCAACGTCCTGACTTTC.

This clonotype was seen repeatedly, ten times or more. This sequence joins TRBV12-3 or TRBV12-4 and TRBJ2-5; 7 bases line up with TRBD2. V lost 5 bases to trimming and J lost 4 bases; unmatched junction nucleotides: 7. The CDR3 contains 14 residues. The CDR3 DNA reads TGTGCCAGCAGTCCCGCGGGGGATGGAGAGACCCAGTACTTC. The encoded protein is CASSPAGDGETQYF.

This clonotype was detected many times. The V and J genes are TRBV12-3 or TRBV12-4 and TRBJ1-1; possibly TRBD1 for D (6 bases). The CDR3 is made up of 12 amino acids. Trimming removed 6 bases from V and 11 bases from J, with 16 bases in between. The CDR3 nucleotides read TGTGCCAGCAGCCCACAGGGACTCCAGGCTTTCTTT. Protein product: CASSPQGLQAFF.

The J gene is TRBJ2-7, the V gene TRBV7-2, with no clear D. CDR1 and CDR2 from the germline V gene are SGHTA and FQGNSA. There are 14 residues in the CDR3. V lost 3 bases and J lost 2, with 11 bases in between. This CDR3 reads CASSFGVFPYEQYF. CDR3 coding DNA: TGTGCCAGCAGCTTTGGGGTTTTCCCCTACGAGCAGTACTTC.

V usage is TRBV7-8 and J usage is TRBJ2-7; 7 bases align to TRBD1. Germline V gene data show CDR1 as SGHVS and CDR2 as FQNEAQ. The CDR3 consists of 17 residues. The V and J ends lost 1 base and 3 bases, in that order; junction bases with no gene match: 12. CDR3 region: CASSLGGYRDRLYEQYF. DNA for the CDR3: TGTGCCAGCAGCTTAGGGGGTTACCGGGACAGACTCTACGAGCAGTACTTC.

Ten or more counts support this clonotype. The CDR3 DNA is TGTGCCAGCAGTTTCAGGGAATGGACTGAAGCTTTCTTT. It is translated as CASSFREWTEAFF. The rearrangement links TRBV27 to TRBJ1-1; D is possibly TRBD1 (5 bases). There are 13 residues in the CDR3. V was trimmed by 3 bases and J by 5 bases, leaving 10 bases between them. Germline assignment: CDR1 MNHEY and CDR2 SMNVEV (reference sequence).

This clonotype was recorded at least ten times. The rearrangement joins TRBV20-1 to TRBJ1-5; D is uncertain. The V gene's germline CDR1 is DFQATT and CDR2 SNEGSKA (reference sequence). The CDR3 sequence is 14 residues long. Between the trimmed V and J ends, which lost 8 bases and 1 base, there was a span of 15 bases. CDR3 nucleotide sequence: TGCAGTACCGCACGGATGCAGAGCAATCAGCCCCAGCATTTT. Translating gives CSTARMQSNQPQHF.

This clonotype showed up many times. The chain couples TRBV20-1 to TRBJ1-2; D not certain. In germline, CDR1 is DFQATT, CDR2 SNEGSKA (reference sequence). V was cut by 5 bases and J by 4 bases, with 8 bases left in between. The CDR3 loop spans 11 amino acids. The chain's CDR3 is CSAEEAYGYTF. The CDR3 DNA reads TGCAGTGCTGAAGAAGCCTATGGCTACACCTTC.

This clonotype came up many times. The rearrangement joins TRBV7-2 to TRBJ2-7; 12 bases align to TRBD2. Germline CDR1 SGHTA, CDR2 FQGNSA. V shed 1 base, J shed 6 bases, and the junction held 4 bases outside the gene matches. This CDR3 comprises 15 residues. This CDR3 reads CASSLVTSGGSEQYF. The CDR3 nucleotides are TGTGCCAGCAGCTTAGTGACTAGCGGGGGAAGCGAGCAGTACTTC.

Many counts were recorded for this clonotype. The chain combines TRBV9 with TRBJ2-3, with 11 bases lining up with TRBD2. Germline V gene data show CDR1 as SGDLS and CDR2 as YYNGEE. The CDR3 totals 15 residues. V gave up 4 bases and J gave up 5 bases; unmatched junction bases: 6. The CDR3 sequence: CASSSPGLAVDTQYF. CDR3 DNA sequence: TGTGCCAGCAGCTCCCCGGGACTAGCGGTAGATACGCAGTATTTT.

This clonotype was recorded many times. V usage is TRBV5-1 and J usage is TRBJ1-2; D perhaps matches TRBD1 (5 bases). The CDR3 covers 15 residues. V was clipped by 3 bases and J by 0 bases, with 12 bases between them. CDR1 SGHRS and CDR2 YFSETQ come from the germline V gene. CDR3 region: CASSWGRRTNYGYTF. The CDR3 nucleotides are TGCGCCAGCAGCTGGGGGAGACGGACTAACTATGGCTACACCTTC. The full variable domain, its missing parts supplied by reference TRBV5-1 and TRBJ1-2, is KAGVTQTPRYLIKTRGQQVTLSCSPISGHRSVSWYQQTPGQGLQFLFEYFSETQRNKGNFPGRFSGRQFSNSRSEMNVSTLELGDSALYLCASSWGRRTNYGYTFGSGTRLTVV.

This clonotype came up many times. CDR3 nucleotide sequence: TGCAGTGCTAGAGTGGGGGCCGATGAGCAGTTCTTC. Its translation: CSARVGADEQFF. This sequence joins TRBV20-1 and TRBJ2-1; maybe TRBD1 (6 bases). The length of the CDR3 is 12 residues. Trimming shortened V by 1 base and J by 8 bases, and 9 bases separated the two germline ends. The V gene's germline CDR1 is DFQATT and CDR2 SNEGSKA (reference sequence).

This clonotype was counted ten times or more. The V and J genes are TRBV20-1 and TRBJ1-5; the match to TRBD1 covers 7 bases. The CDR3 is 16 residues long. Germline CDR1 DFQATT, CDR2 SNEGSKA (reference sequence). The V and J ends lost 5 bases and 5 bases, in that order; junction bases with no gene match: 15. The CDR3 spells CSAGFRDSYSHQPQHF. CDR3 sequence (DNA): TGCAGTGCTGGATTCCGGGACAGTTACTCTCATCAGCCCCAGCATTTT.